This is a list of T cell receptor beta chains from one sample in a study of blood T cell repertoires in COVID-19. The protocol was immunoSEQ multiplex PCR, while the TCRdb copy is restricted to in-frame clones and leaves out a portion. Among approximately 140,000 clones listed, over 75% were seen once. The sample consisted of peripheral blood. These TCRs come from a man between 65 and 80 years old with active COVID-19. Both conserved end residues are part of each CDR3. Size is stated for part of the rows, as once, few or many counts, or as a class when the clone is expanded.

clone size,J gene,V gene,CDR3 protein
NA,TRBJ2-3,TRBV4-2,CASSQGSGISGSRYEDTQYF
NA,TRBJ2-5,TRBV11-2,CASSPGVETQYF
NA,TRBJ2-3,TRBV7-2,CASSTRTGEDHGAQYF
once,TRBJ2-3,TRBV5-6,CASSFRTTSMHTQYF
NA,TRBJ2-5,TRBV9,CASSVAAGKETQYF
once,TRBJ1-1,TRBV7-2,CASSLTRNTEAFF
few,TRBJ2-7,TRBV5-5,CASSPNALDRLAYEQYF
NA,TRBJ2-5,TRBV7-9,CASSQRGKETQYF
NA,TRBJ2-1,TRBV3-1/TRBV3-2,CASSPNSVLAVSYNEQFF
NA,TRBJ2-5,TRBV19,CASSLETQYF
NA,TRBJ2-5,TRBV5-4,CASSLVSSYRETQYF
NA,TRBJ1-2,TRBV2,CASSGQAPGYTF
NA,TRBJ2-7,TRBV18,CASSSDRSYEQYF
NA,TRBJ1-4,TRBV6-2/TRBV6-3,CASSREAFEKLFF
NA,TRBJ2-3,TRBV5-4,CASSLFRGSTDTQYF
NA,TRBJ1-1,TRBV28,CASSLVQGTMNTEAFF
NA,TRBJ1-1,TRBV5-1,CASRPTGQNTEAFF
NA,TRBJ1-1,TRBV9,CASSPTGRNTEAFF
NA,TRBJ2-5,TRBV7-2,CASSHSGSSGQETQYF
NA,TRBJ2-1,TRBV6-6,CASRGLAGSYSEQFF
NA,TRBJ2-7,TRBV7-9,CASSLAGTPWEQYF
NA,TRBJ1-1,TRBV11-2,CASSPQENTEAFF
NA,TRBJ1-1,TRBV20-1,CSATGGTEAFF
NA,TRBJ1-6,TRBV5-4,CASTKQGPHTNSPLHF
once,TRBJ2-5,TRBV5-1,CASSTTSGQETQYF
NA,TRBJ1-2,TRBV10-3,CAISLEGEIGYTF
NA,TRBJ1-5,TRBV7-9,CASSVRGSNQPQHF
NA,TRBJ2-5,TRBV7-3,CASSLGGTSSQTQYF
few,TRBJ2-7,TRBV6-5,CASNNGQGGTYEQYF
NA,TRBJ2-1,TRBV7-3,CASSPSGTRNEQFF
NA,TRBJ2-1,TRBV18,CASSSPVEDRVREQFF
NA,TRBJ1-4,TRBV7-9,CASSSGQGIEKLFF
few,TRBJ1-6,TRBV5-3,CARSATLASPLHF
NA,TRBJ2-7,TRBV7-9,CASSPRDRGGNEQYF
NA,TRBJ1-3,TRBV28,CASSGGTGAPLYGNTIYF
NA,TRBJ2-5,TRBV19,CASSRRTGGVGETQYF
NA,TRBJ2-7,TRBV5-4,CASSKTSGGTSYEQYF